This T cell receptor beta chain was recorded in a study of PD-L1 blockade in urothelial cancer. Study summary: Patients' atezolizumab regimen, 1,200 mg intravenously every 3 weeks, began around 2014. Blood was subjected to analysis at 3 weeks (second dose) and 6 weeks following treatment start. Previous chemotherapy exposure amounted to 0 to 3 regimens for patients. Counts from blood samples showed a median of about 140,000 T cells.

This CDR3 contains 15 residues. V lost 0 bases and J 0 bases, leaving 6 bases between the germline ends. Per germline, CDR1 MGHRA and CDR2 YSYEKL. Assay: immunoSEQ multiplex PCR; the TCRdb copy retains only in-frame clones and omits some. The data contain about 19,000 clones, around 83% of them seen just once; the ten biggest clones take up less than 2%. Time point denoted: peripheral blood 6 weeks after treatment start. This receptor was identified in a man aged 50-59 years with urothelial cancer. This chain joins TRBV4-1 and TRBJ2-1, with a possible D match to TRBD1 (6 bases). Sequenced material: PBMCs, taken around atezolizumab (anti-PD-L1) treatment. The CDR3 nucleotides are TGCGCCAGCAGCCAAGAGGACAGCTCCTACAATGAGCAGTTCTTC. Translated, it gives CASSQEDSSYNEQFF.